This T cell receptor (beta chain) was identified in a study of shared clonotypes between healthy human individuals. The CDR3 totals 17 residues. Germline CDR1 is MRHNA and CDR2 is SNTAGT. What was sequenced on ten immunoSEQ deep assay plates was unsorted PBMC DNA. In the original processing: Filtering differed because ImmunoSEQ produced junction-only sequences that carried no quality scores. Sequencing used immunoSEQ multiplex PCR; TCRdb keeps in-frame clones, though not all of them. From that table come the V and J calls and clone size; the DNA was used to work out D and trimming. The sample yields more than 400,000 clones, 81% seen once. Overall study findings and caveats: Clonotype sharing among the donors was expected to vary with sequencing depth. Few donors limited the genetic and exposure-history diversity represented.

This clone occurred once. Its antigen is as yet unknown. It is likely a read error: a sequence one base away is far more abundant. The sample has other DNA sequences that encode this CDR3 too. Sequenced: PBMCs. This chain connects TRBV6-4 to TRBJ2-6; D is perhaps TRBD1 (6 bases). The source is a middle-aged woman in good health. Some clones in this sample may be carry-over from other donors' samples. CDR3 bases: TGTGCCAGGGGGGTGGACAGAAAAAGACCTGGGGCCAACGTCCTTACTTTC. Translation: CARGVDRKRPGANVLTF.